This T cell receptor (beta chain) was captured by sequencing in a study of cytomegalovirus exposure and HLA in healthy donors. Study-wide results and caveats: In a later analysis, at a false discovery rate of 0.05, 17,000 or so TCR beta sequences were associated with HLA alleles. What a later analysis reportedly showed was that an Asian-associated ancestry cluster had fewer N-insertions than the approximately 670-donor mean. It was likely that a cluster of highly shared sequence variants was a sequencing artifact.

With respect to this clone: Its antigen remains unidentified.

At the time of sampling, donors were nominally healthy, though unrecorded immune exposures were likely. The PCR had 60 Vbeta and 13 Jbeta primers. TCRdb's copy holds only in-frame clones and misses some; the assay was immunoSEQ multiplex PCR. There are approximately 240,000 clones in the sample; 82% occur only once, and 4.5% to 6% lies in the top ten. Trimming took off 2 bases at V and 0 bases at J, with 13 bases between the two ends. The CDR3 totals 16 residues. Germline loops: CDR1 MGHRA, CDR2 YSYEKL. The source of this sequence is a woman aged 35 to 49 in good health and CMV-seropositive. Sequenced input: PBMCs. J is TRBJ1-2 and V is TRBV4-1; maybe TRBD1 (5 bases). This CDR3 reads CASSQPTRAPNYGYTF. In DNA form, the CDR3 reads TGCGCCAGCAGCCAACCGACCAGGGCTCCTAACTATGGCTACACCTTC.